The 17 T cell receptor beta chains in this list originate from one sample, sequenced in a study of T cell responses to AZD1222 COVID-19 vaccine. Profiling relied on immunoSEQ multiplex PCR, and the TCRdb table lists in-frame clones only, not all of them. The sample consists of 50,000 to 70,000 clones, about 91% of them appearing once. Sequencing was performed on peripheral blood, taken 28 days after the second AZD1222 dose. The receptors come from an adult who received the AZD1222 COVID-19 vaccine.

The V gene is TRBV10-1, the J gene TRBJ2-3, with D tentatively TRBD1 (6 bases). Germline V CDR1 and CDR2: WNHNN, SYGVQD (reference sequence). V lost 7 bases and J 0 bases, leaving 8 bases between the germline ends. This CDR3 has 13 amino acids. The CDR3 protein is CASMGASTDTQYF. CDR3 bases: TGCGCCAGCATGGGGGCTAGCACAGATACGCAGTATTTT.

The gene calls are TRBV6-5 and TRBJ2-7; a possible D gene is TRBD1 (6 bases). The CDR3 totals 12 residues. The V gene's germline CDR1 is MNHEY and CDR2 SVGAGI. The germline V and J ends were trimmed by 7 bases and 4 bases, with 11 bases remaining between them. CDR3 amino acids: CASTPQGYEQYF. The CDR3 nucleotides are TGTGCCAGCACCCCCCAGGGGTACGAGCAGTACTTC.

V is TRBV5-1 and J is TRBJ1-4; tentative D call: TRBD1 (6 bases). V was shortened by 4 bases and J by 2 bases, with 12 bases between the two germline ends. CDR3 size: 15 residues. Germline lookup yields CDR1 SGHRS and CDR2 YFSETQ. The CDR3 bases are TGCGCCAGCAGCAGGCAGGGGTACACTAATGAAAAACTGTTTTTT. Its protein product is CASSRQGYTNEKLFF.

CDR3 in amino acids: CASSLEGNGANVLTF. DNA of the CDR3: TGTGCCAGCAGTTTAGAGGGCAATGGGGCCAACGTCCTGACTTTC. V and J are TRBV28 and TRBJ2-6; D possibly corresponds to TRBD2 (5 bases). Trimming removed 2 bases from V and 3 bases from J, with 8 bases in between. The CDR3 sequence is 15 residues long. Germline CDR1 reads MDHEN; CDR2 reads SYDVKM.

The chain uses TRBV5-1 and TRBJ2-5; D is unresolved. This CDR3 is built from 14 residues. Germline CDR1 SGHRS, CDR2 YFSETQ. V was cut by 4 bases and J by 5 bases, with 15 bases left in between. The CDR3 sequence: CASSPEVVVETQYF. The CDR3, as DNA: TGCGCCAGCAGCCCGGAAGTGGTTGTGGAGACCCAGTACTTC.

The chain joins TRBV7-9 to TRBJ1-1; no clear D. This CDR3 is 14 amino acids long. In germline, CDR1 is SEHNR, CDR2 FQNEAQ (reference sequence). The V and J ends lost 4 bases and 1 base respectively, with 10 bases between them. The CDR3 nucleotides are TGTGCCAGCAGCTCTCATGGAGAGAACACTGAAGCTTTCTTT. Its protein product is CASSSHGENTEAFF.

This clone was counted a few times. The CDR3 DNA follows: TGTGCCAGCAGTTTATACAGAACGAACACCGGGGAGCTGTTTTTT. Protein product: CASSLYRTNTGELFF. The chain carries TRBV6-2 or TRBV6-3 and TRBJ2-2; D call uncertain. V was cut by 4 bases and J by 0 bases, with 9 bases left in between. Per the germline V gene, CDR1 is MNHEY and CDR2 is SVGEGT. The CDR3 totals 15 residues.

The rearrangement joins TRBV6-5 to TRBJ1-1, with 7 bases identical to TRBD1. Germline V CDR1 and CDR2: MNHEY, SVGAGI. The CDR3 has 16 residues. V lost 0 bases to trimming and J lost 8 bases; unmatched junction nucleotides: 12. This CDR3 is CASSYSMTGMILEAFF. CDR3 DNA sequence: TGTGCCAGCAGTTACTCGATGACAGGGATGATCCTAGAAGCTTTCTTT.

The chain joins TRBV6-1 to TRBJ1-5; D remains unclear. CDR1 and CDR2 from the germline V gene are MNHNS and SASEGT. The CDR3 consists of 15 residues. The V end lost 1 base, the J end lost 4 bases, and 11 bases lay between the germline ends. CDR3 nucleotides: TGTGCCAGCAGTGAAGAAGGTCTGAGGAATCAGCCCCAGCATTTT. This sequence encodes CASSEEGLRNQPQHF.

This rearrangement joins TRBV9 to TRBJ2-7; D is possibly TRBD2 (6 bases). Germline CDR1 is SGDLS and CDR2 is YYNGEE. V gave up 3 bases and J gave up 3 bases, with 19 bases separating them. The CDR3 extends over 16 amino acids. This chain's CDR3 is CASSAQLEGPFYEQYF. The CDR3 DNA reads TGTGCCAGCAGCGCCCAATTGGAGGGTCCCTTCTACGAGCAGTACTTC.

The rearrangement uses TRBV5-1 and TRBJ1-4, with a tentative D call TRBD1 (5 bases). Germline-derived CDR1 and CDR2 are SGHRS and YFSETQ. The CDR3 has 18 residues. V lost 0 bases to trimming and J lost 3 bases, with 18 bases between them. CDR3 nucleotides: TGCGCCAGCAGCTTGGGCCTCCAGGGTTCTAGGGCTAATGAAAAACTGTTTTTT. Translated: CASSLGLQGSRANEKLFF.

V gene TRBV20-1 combines with J gene TRBJ2-2; 11 bases fit TRBD1. The ends lost 3 bases at V and 7 bases at J; junction bases unmatched: 13. Germline V gives CDR1 DFQATT, CDR2 SNEGSKA (reference sequence). CDR3 length equals 17 residues. CDR3 loop: CSASRSPGQGVIGELFF. The CDR3, as DNA: TGCAGTGCTAGTCGCAGCCCGGGACAGGGGGTCATCGGGGAGCTGTTTTTT.

This clone has only a few counts. The J gene is TRBJ2-7, the V gene TRBV5-1, with TRBD1 identical over 7 bases. V trimming: 0 bases; J trimming: 3 bases; junction bases outside the gene matches: 6. This CDR3 comprises 15 residues. Germline-derived CDR1 and CDR2 are SGHRS and YFSETQ. The CDR3 sequence is CASSLEPRGFYEQYF. CDR3 in DNA: TGCGCCAGCAGCTTGGAACCCAGGGGGTTCTACGAGCAGTACTTC.

This clone occurred a few times. The chain couples TRBV5-1 to TRBJ1-4; D not resolved. Looked up from germline, CDR1 is SGHRS and CDR2 is YFSETQ. CDR3 size: 14 residues. The V end was cut by 4 bases, the J end by 5 bases, with 12 bases between. CDR3 sequence reads: CASSTGSRNEKLFF. The CDR3 DNA reads TGCGCCAGCAGCACTGGATCTAGAAATGAAAAACTGTTTTTT.

The chain couples TRBV7-2 to TRBJ2-2; 12 nucleotides line up with TRBD2. Germline-derived CDR1 and CDR2 are SGHTA and FQGNSA. V lost 4 bases to trimming and J lost 2 bases; unmatched junction nucleotides: 8. CDR3 length: 18 residues. DNA for the CDR3: TGTGCCAGCAGCTCCCGAGGGGGACTAGCGGGTAACACCGGGGAGCTGTTTTTT. Translated, it gives CASSSRGGLAGNTGELFF.

This clone counts as medium-sized (0.01 to 0.1%). The rearrangement joins TRBV4-3 to TRBJ2-7; the D gene is possibly TRBD2 (5 bases). The CDR3 has 14 residues. CDR1 and CDR2 from the germline V gene are LGHNA and YSLEER. V lost 0 bases to trimming and J lost 3 bases, with 9 bases between them. CDR3 amino acids: CASSQDAGYYEQYF. As DNA, the CDR3 is TGCGCCAGCAGCCAAGACGCGGGTTACTACGAGCAGTACTTC.

The chain has TRBV6-5 and TRBJ2-7; TRBD2 might be the D (6 bases). Deletions cut 0 bases from V and 3 bases from J, with 9 bases between. The CDR3 has 14 amino acids. Germline V gene lookup returns CDR1 MNHEY and CDR2 SVGAGI. CDR3 region: CASSYSSSGYEQYF. CDR3 nucleotides: TGTGCCAGCAGTTACTCGAGTAGCGGCTACGAGCAGTACTTC.